This TCR beta chain came from a study of CD8 T cells in Susac syndrome. Study findings and constraints: In Susac syndrome, CD8+ expansion was highest in TEMRA and active disease.

Random hexamers primed reverse transcription of roughly 0.45 to 1 ug RNA. Across 54 Vbeta and 13 Jbeta, immunoSEQ multiplex PCR amplified TCR beta CDR3. MiXCR, applied by TCRdb to the immunoSEQ multiplex PCR reads, yields one record per CDR3 protein. The data show 75,000 to 100,000 distinct CDR3 sequences, more than 85% seen once. Remarks on this clonotype: Antigen specificity is unknown.

The CDR3 consists of 15 residues. The V segment lost 4 bases and the J segment 7 bases; nucleotides outside the gene matches: 10. From germline, CDR1 is MGHDK and CDR2 SYGVNS. The sequence was obtained from a human donor with Susac syndrome. The chain recombines TRBV25-1 with TRBJ2-5; TRBD2 agrees at 9 bases. Sequencing was performed on CD8+ T cells from PBMCs. CDR3 sequence (DNA): TGTGCCAGCAGTGTACAGACTAGCGGTGACGGGACCCAGTACTTC. Amino acid sequence: CASSVQTSGDGTQYF.